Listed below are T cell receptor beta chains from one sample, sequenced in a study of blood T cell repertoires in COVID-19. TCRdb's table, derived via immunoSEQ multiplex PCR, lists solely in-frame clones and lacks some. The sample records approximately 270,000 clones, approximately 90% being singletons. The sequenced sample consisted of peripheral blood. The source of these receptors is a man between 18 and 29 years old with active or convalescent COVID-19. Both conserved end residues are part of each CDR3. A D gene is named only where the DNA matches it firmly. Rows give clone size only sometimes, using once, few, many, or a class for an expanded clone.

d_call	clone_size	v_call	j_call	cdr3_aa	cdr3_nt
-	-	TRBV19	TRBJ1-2	CATKSGPYGYTF	TGTGCCACCAAAAGCGGTCCATATGGCTACACCTTC
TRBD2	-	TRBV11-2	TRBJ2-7	CASSPLTSGMREQYF	TGTGCCAGCAGCCCGCTGACTAGCGGGATGAGGGAGCAGTACTTC
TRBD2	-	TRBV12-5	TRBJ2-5	CASGLVTGVGGGYQETQYF	TGTGCTAGTGGTTTGGTAACGGGGGTCGGCGGGGGGTACCAAGAGACCCAGTACTTC
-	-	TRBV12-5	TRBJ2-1	CASVPGGYEQFF	TGTGCTAGTGTCCCAGGGGGGTACGAGCAGTTCTTC
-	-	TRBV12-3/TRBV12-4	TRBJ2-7	CASSFQGWGEQYF	TGTGCCAGCAGTTTCCAGGGATGGGGCGAGCAGTACTTC
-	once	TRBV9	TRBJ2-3	CASSVPPQDTQYF	TGTGCCAGCAGCGTTCCCCCCCAAGATACGCAGTATTTT
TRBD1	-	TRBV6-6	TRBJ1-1	CASAEGQVNTEAFF	TGTGCCAGCGCCGAGGGACAGGTGAACACTGAAGCTTTCTTT
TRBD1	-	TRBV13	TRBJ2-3	CASSPQGITDTQYF	TGTGCCAGCAGCCCACAGGGGATTACAGATACGCAGTATTTT
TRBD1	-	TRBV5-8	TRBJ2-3	CASSLGQGSTDTQYF	TGTGCCAGCAGTTTGGGACAGGGAAGCACAGATACGCAGTATTTT
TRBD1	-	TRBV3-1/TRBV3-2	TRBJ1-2	CASSQSPGQGNGYTF	TGTGCCAGCAGCCAAAGTCCGGGACAGGGGAATGGCTACACCTTC
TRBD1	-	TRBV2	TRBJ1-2	CASRVDREYGYTF	TGTGCCAGCAGGGTGGACAGGGAATATGGCTACACCTTC
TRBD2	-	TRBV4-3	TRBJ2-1	CASSQDPWLAGDNEQFF	TGCGCCAGCAGCCAAGATCCCTGGCTAGCGGGGGACAATGAGCAGTTCTTC
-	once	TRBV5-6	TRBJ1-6	CASSLVGGDNSPLHF	TGTGCCAGCAGCTTGGTGGGGGGTGATAATTCACCCCTCCACTTT
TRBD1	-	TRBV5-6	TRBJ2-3	CASSLPWTGSTDTQYF	TGTGCCAGCAGCTTGCCCTGGACAGGCAGCACAGATACGCAGTATTTT
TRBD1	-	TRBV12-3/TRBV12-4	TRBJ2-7	CASRGTEYEQYF	TGTGCCTCCCGAGGGACAGAGTACGAGCAGTACTTC
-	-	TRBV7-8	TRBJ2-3	CASSLVSTGKATDTQYF	TGTGCCAGCAGCTTAGTGAGTACAGGAAAAGCCACAGATACGCAGTATTTT
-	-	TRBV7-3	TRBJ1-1	CASSLQGKGTEAFF	TGTGCCAGCAGCTTACAGGGCAAGGGCACTGAAGCTTTCTTT
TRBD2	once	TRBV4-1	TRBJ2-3	CASSQDGGLADTDTQYF	TGCGCCAGCAGCCAAGATGGAGGCCTAGCGGACACAGATACGCAGTATTTT
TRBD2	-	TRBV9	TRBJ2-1	CASSVVGGSSYNEQFF	TGTGCCAGCAGCGTAGTGGGCGGGAGCTCCTACAATGAGCAGTTCTTC
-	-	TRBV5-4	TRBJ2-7	CASSFPNRDNRSYEQYF	TGTGCCAGCAGTTTTCCAAACCGGGACAACCGATCCTACGAGCAGTACTTC
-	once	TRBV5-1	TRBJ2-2	CASRAPGGFNIAGELFF	TGCGCCAGCAGGGCCCCAGGAGGTTTCAATATCGCCGGGGAGCTGTTTTTT
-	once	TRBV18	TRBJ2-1	CASSRGVPYNEQFF	TGTGCCAGCTCACGGGGGGTCCCCTACAATGAGCAGTTCTTC
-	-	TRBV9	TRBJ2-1	CASSVEATVSYNEQFF	TGTGCCAGCAGCGTAGAGGCAACAGTCTCCTACAATGAGCAGTTCTTC
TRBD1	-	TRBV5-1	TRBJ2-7	CASSLAPGTGGYEQYF	TGCGCCAGCAGCTTGGCCCCCGGGACAGGGGGCTACGAGCAGTACTTC
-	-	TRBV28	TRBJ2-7	CASSIAGFYEQYF	TGTGCCAGCAGTATCGCGGGGTTTTACGAGCAGTACTTC
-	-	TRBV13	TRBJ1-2	CASSSSNYGYTF	TGTGCCAGCAGCTCCTCTAACTATGGCTACACCTTC
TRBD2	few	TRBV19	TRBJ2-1	CASGTSGGAGEQFF	TGTGCCAGTGGAACTAGCGGGGGGGCTGGTGAGCAGTTCTTC
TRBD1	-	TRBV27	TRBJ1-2	CASSARTGRDNYGYTF	TGTGCCAGCAGTGCCCGGACAGGGAGGGATAACTATGGCTACACCTTC
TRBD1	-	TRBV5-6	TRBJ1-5	CASSSGTGDNNQPQHF	TGTGCCAGCAGCTCCGGGACAGGGGACAACAATCAGCCCCAGCATTTT
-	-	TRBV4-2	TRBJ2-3	CASSLDGLTTDTQYF	TGTGCCAGCAGCCTGGATGGACTGACAACAGATACGCAGTATTTT
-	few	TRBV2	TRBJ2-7	CASSFGAESYEQYF	TGTGCCAGCAGTTTTGGGGCGGAATCCTACGAGCAGTACTTC
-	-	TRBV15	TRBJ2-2	CATSRGSAGTGELFF	TGTGCCACCAGCAGGGGGAGCGCGGGCACCGGGGAGCTGTTTTTT
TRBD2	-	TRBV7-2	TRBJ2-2	CASSFPAGGAGELFF	TGTGCCAGCAGCTTCCCGGCGGGAGGCGCCGGGGAGCTGTTTTTT
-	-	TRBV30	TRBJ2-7	CAWGYYEQYF	TGTGCCTGGGGATACTACGAGCAGTACTTC
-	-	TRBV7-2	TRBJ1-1	CASRRPMNTEAFF	TGTGCCAGCAGGCGCCCCATGAACACTGAAGCTTTCTTT
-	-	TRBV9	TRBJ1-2	CASSVGTGELKEGIYGYTF	TGTGCCAGCAGCGTAGGGACGGGGGAGCTCAAGGAAGGGATCTATGGCTACACCTTC
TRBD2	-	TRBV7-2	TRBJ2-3	CASSLATSGSTDTQYF	TGTGCCAGCAGCTTAGCGACTAGCGGCAGCACAGATACGCAGTATTTT
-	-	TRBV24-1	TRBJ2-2	CATSDPRTGELFF	TGTGCCACCAGTGACCCCCGCACCGGGGAGCTGTTTTTT
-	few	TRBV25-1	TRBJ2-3	CASRTTDTQYF	TGTGCCAGCAGGACTACAGATACGCAGTATTTT
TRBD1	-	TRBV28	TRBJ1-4	CASGRQGVTNEKLFF	TGTGCCAGCGGCCGACAGGGAGTAACTAATGAAAAACTGTTTTTT
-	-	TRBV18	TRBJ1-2	CASSPRGRDNYGYTF	TGTGCCAGCTCACCCCGTGGACGGGATAACTATGGCTACACCTTC
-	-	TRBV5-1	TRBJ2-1	CASSLQSSYNEQFF	TGCGCCAGCAGCTTACAGAGCTCCTACAATGAGCAGTTCTTC
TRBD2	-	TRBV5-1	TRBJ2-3	CASSKERLAGSTDTQYF	TGCGCCAGCAGCAAGGAAAGACTAGCGGGGTCCACAGATACGCAGTATTTT